The 28 T cell receptor beta chains below come from one sample, sequenced in a study of T cell responses to AZD1222 COVID-19 vaccine. Data came from immunoSEQ multiplex PCR; TCRdb stores just in-frame clones and leaves some out. This sample carries 94,000 or so clones, around 90% of them seen once, and the ten largest clones take about 28%. The starting material was peripheral blood, obtained on day 0 of AZD1222 vaccination. The receptor source for this set is an adult in good health.

The chain joins TRBV7-8 to TRBJ1-5, with 9 bases fitting TRBD1. After removal of 1 base from V and 6 bases from J, the junction contained 4 bases not matched to a gene. This CDR3 contains 15 residues. The germline CDR1 and CDR2 sequences are SGHVS and FQNEAQ. CDR3 region: CASSLDRGLSQPQHF. For the CDR3, the DNA is TGTGCCAGCAGCTTAGACAGGGGGCTTAGTCAGCCCCAGCATTTT.

This rearrangement joins TRBV11-3 to TRBJ2-3; TRBD2 might be the D (5 bases). V lost 4 bases to trimming and J lost 3 bases, with 14 bases between them. There are 15 residues in the CDR3. Germline values: CDR1 SGHNT, CDR2 YENEEA. CDR3 bases: TGTGCCAGCAGCTCCGTCGCGGGCCCGACAGATACGCAGTATTTT. Amino acids: CASSSVAGPTDTQYF.

CDR3 in amino acids: CASSPLSDTEAFF. Written as DNA, the CDR3 is TGTGCCAGCAGCCCCCTTAGTGACACTGAAGCTTTCTTT. V is TRBV3-1 (or the pseudogene TRBV3-2) and J is TRBJ1-1; D gene unclear. The ends were cut back, 4 bases at V and 3 bases at J, with 9 bases in the middle. Germline loops: CDR1 LGHDT, CDR2 YNNKEL (reference sequence). The CDR3 covers 13 residues.

J is TRBJ2-5 and V is TRBV10-3, with D maybe TRBD2 (5 bases). V lost 2 bases, J lost 2 bases, and 15 bases lay in between. The length of the CDR3 is 16 residues. Per germline, CDR1 ENHRY and CDR2 SYGVKD. The CDR3 DNA follows: TGTGCCATCAGTGAGGTGGAGGCAAATCTACAAGAGACCCAGTACTTC. This codes for CAISEVEANLQETQYF.

This sequence joins TRBV27 and TRBJ2-4, with D maybe TRBD2 (5 bases). Germline V CDR1 and CDR2: MNHEY, SMNVEV (reference sequence). This CDR3 has 19 residues. The V gene lost 5 bases and the J gene lost 0 bases, with 23 bases spanning the gap. CDR3 loop: CASSQVLRAGRLAKNIQYF. CDR3 in DNA: TGTGCCAGCAGTCAAGTGTTAAGGGCGGGTCGACTAGCCAAAAACATTCAGTACTTC.

CDR3 nucleotide sequence: TGTGCCAGCACCGGCCGGTTCCAAGAGACCCAGTACTTC. Its protein is CASTGRFQETQYF. The chain has TRBV6-5 and TRBJ2-5; D remains unclear. This CDR3 spans 13 amino acids. With 7 bases removed from V and 1 base from J, the gap between germline ends came to 10 bases. The germline V gene encodes CDR1 MNHEY and CDR2 SVGAGI.

The V call is TRBV30, the J call TRBJ2-7, with 13 nucleotides matching TRBD2. There are 14 residues in the CDR3. Germline values: CDR1 GTSNPN, CDR2 SVGIG (reference sequence). The ends lost 4 bases at V and 7 bases at J; junction bases unmatched: 7. In DNA, the CDR3 is TGTGCCTGGACCCCACTAGCGGGAGGGAGGGAGCAGTACTTC. Translation gives CAWTPLAGGREQYF.

The J gene is TRBJ2-7, the V gene TRBV18; 14 bases agree with TRBD2. From germline, CDR1 is KGHSH and CDR2 LQKENI. The CDR3 spans 16 residues. V dropped 3 bases and J dropped 2; count of bases not matched to a gene: 3. The CDR3 nucleotides are TGTGCCAGCTCACCGGGACTAGCGGGAGAGCCCTACGAGCAGTACTTC. It is translated as CASSPGLAGEPYEQYF.

This chain links TRBV27 with TRBJ2-7, with TRBD2 identical over 7 bases. This CDR3 region has 14 residues. V was pared by 3 bases and J by 10 bases, with 12 bases of the junction left unmatched. Germline loops: CDR1 MNHEY, CDR2 SMNVEV (reference sequence). CDR3 sequence (DNA): TGTGCCAGCAGTTTGGGGGGGAGGGCCTCCCCACAGTACTTC. Translated, it gives CASSLGGRASPQYF.

This clone came up a few times. This chain joins TRBV5-1 and TRBJ2-1, with 14 nucleotides matching TRBD2. The CDR3 is made up of 15 amino acids. The V and J ends lost 4 bases and 7 bases, in that order; junction bases with no gene match: 4. Germline CDR1 SGHRS, CDR2 YFSETQ. The CDR3 bases are TGCGCCAGCAGCCCCGGGACTAGCGGGAGAAATGAGCAGTTCTTC. Protein sequence: CASSPGTSGRNEQFF.

This clone was seen a few times. The CDR3 sequence: CASSPTSAPGELFF. As DNA, the CDR3 is TGTGCCAGCAGCCCAACTAGCGCCCCGGGGGAGCTGTTTTTT. This rearrangement joins TRBV7-2 to TRBJ2-2; TRBD2 matches 7 bases. Germline-derived CDR1 and CDR2 are SGHTA and FQGNSA. J lost 8 bases, V lost 5 bases, and 8 bases had no gene match. The CDR3 is 14 residues long.

The chain uses TRBV18 and TRBJ2-7; possibly TRBD2 for D (6 bases). V shed 6 bases and J shed 0 bases, with 15 bases lying between them. In germline, CDR1 is KGHSH, CDR2 LQKENI. The CDR3 is made up of 15 amino acids. Here the CDR3 reads CASSPLAGISYEQYF. The CDR3 nucleotides read TGTGCCAGCTCCCCCCTGGCGGGGATCTCCTACGAGCAGTACTTC.

The chain links TRBV18 to TRBJ2-1, with D possibly matching TRBD2 (6 bases). The V gene lost 0 bases and the J gene lost 8 bases, with 17 bases spanning the gap. CDR3 length: 16 amino acids. The germline CDR1 and CDR2 sequences are KGHSH and LQKENI. The CDR3 loop reads CASSPPLFGGIHEQFF. Written as DNA, the CDR3 is TGTGCCAGCTCACCACCCCTATTTGGCGGGATCCATGAGCAGTTCTTC.

With respect to this clone: The sample has other DNA sequences that encode this CDR3 too. The chain is built from TRBV28 and TRBJ1-5; TRBD1 matches at 7 bases. Germline CDR1 reads MDHEN; CDR2 reads SYDVKM. V shed 5 bases, J shed 3 bases, and the junction held 4 bases outside the gene matches. This CDR3 comprises 14 residues. CDR3: CASSRGQVNQPQHF. The CDR3 DNA reads TGTGCCAGCAGTCGAGGACAGGTCAATCAGCCCCAGCATTTT.

The J gene is TRBJ2-2, the V gene TRBV4-3; 12 positions match TRBD2. The CDR3 has 17 residues. The germline V gene encodes CDR1 LGHNA and CDR2 YSLEER. V lost 2 bases, J lost 5 bases, and 6 bases stayed unmatched. DNA for the CDR3: TGCGCCAGCAGCCAACTGACTAGCGGGAGAGGAACCGGGGAGCTGTTTTTT. This sequence encodes CASSQLTSGRGTGELFF.

V and J are TRBV18 and TRBJ2-3; 10 bases fit TRBD2. The germline CDR1 and CDR2 sequences are KGHSH and LQKENI. The CDR3 length is 17 residues. With 6 bases clipped from V and 4 bases from J, the junction kept 13 bases outside the gene matches. The CDR3 nucleotides are TGTGCCAGCTCGCTGTTGGGACTAGCGAATCAAGCAGATACGCAGTATTTT. Its translation is CASSLLGLANQADTQYF.

The rearrangement joins TRBV10-1 to TRBJ2-5; 16 bases align to TRBD2. Germline loops: CDR1 WNHNN, CDR2 SYGVQD (reference sequence). The CDR3 is 19 amino acids. Unmatched junction bases numbered 11, after V lost 3 bases and J lost 4 bases. This CDR3 is CASSEYTGLAGGEGETQYF. CDR3 bases: TGCGCCAGCAGTGAATACACGGGACTAGCGGGAGGGGAAGGAGAGACCCAGTACTTC.

The chain is built from TRBV21-1 and TRBJ2-5; the listed D gene, TRBD1, was not tested against the DNA. TRBV21-1 is given as a pseudogene. The CDR3 spans 17 residues. CDR3 residues: CASSAEDITRTGETQYF. CDR3 bases: TGTGCCAGCAGCGCAGAGGATATCACACGAACAGGGGAGACCCAGTACTTC.

V usage is TRBV14 and J usage is TRBJ2-2; D not resolved. The germline V gene has CDR1 SGHDN and CDR2 FVKESK. The V end lost 2 bases, the J end lost 5 bases, and 6 bases lay between the germline ends. The CDR3 has 13 residues. The CDR3 protein is CASSQILTGELFF. The DNA of the CDR3 is TGTGCCAGCAGCCAAATACTGACCGGGGAGCTGTTTTTT.

The chain is built from TRBV6-2 or TRBV6-3 and TRBJ2-7; 13 bases are shared with TRBD2. V shed 2 bases and J 5 bases; nucleotides not matched to a gene: 9. This CDR3 spans 17 amino acids. Germline V CDR1 and CDR2: MNHEY, SVGEGT. CDR3 in amino acids: CASSYTSWTSGRDEQYF. CDR3 in DNA: TGTGCCAGCAGTTACACATCCTGGACTAGCGGGAGAGACGAGCAGTACTTC.

Details on this clone: The junction departs from germline at one end; a sequencing error may be responsible. The chain has TRBV7-7 and TRBJ2-2; a possible D gene is TRBD1 (7 bases). In germline, CDR1 is SSHAT, CDR2 FNYEAQ (reference sequence). This CDR3 has 15 amino acids. CDR3 amino acids: CASSLDSGGHRELFF. The CDR3 coding sequence is TGTGCTAGCAGCTTAGATTCAGGGGGGCACCGGGAGCTGTTTTTT.

The chain employs TRBV9 and TRBJ1-3; D is perhaps TRBD1 (6 bases). Per germline, CDR1 SGDLS and CDR2 YYNGEE. The germline V and J ends were trimmed by 3 bases and 3 bases, with 13 bases remaining between them. The CDR3 totals 15 residues. As DNA, the CDR3 is TGTGCCAGCAGCGCGGACAGATTTGTTGGAAACACCATATATTTT. Its protein product is CASSADRFVGNTIYF.

This chain uses TRBV7-2 with TRBJ1-4, with 8 positions matching TRBD1. The trim removed 4 bases at V and 7 bases at J, leaving 14 bases unmatched. Looked up from germline, CDR1 is SGHTA and CDR2 is FQGNSA. This CDR3 has 17 residues. The CDR3 protein is CASSSRGGTGSGEKLFF. The CDR3 DNA sequence: TGTGCCAGCAGCTCGAGGGGGGGGACAGGATCCGGTGAAAAACTGTTTTTT.

The rearrangement uses TRBV19 and TRBJ1-1; D not certain. CDR1 and CDR2 from the germline V gene are LNHDA and SQIVND (reference sequence). V was cut by 3 bases and J by 2 bases, with 10 bases left in between. CDR3 length: 14 amino acids. The CDR3 reads CASSMRLGNTEAFF. The CDR3 nucleotides read TGTGCCAGTAGTATGAGGCTTGGAAACACTGAAGCTTTCTTT.

This clone is a singleton in its sample. The rearrangement links TRBV3-1 (or the pseudogene TRBV3-2) to TRBJ2-7; TRBD2 matches at 12 bases. CDR1 and CDR2 from the germline V gene are LGHDT and YNNKEL (reference sequence). V shed 2 bases, J shed 0 bases, and the junction held 8 bases outside the gene matches. The CDR3 totals 18 residues. Here the CDR3 DNA reads TGTGCCAGCAGCCAATTTTTCGTGACTAGCGGGAGCTCCTACGAGCAGTACTTC. It is translated as CASSQFFVTSGSSYEQYF.

This chain uses TRBV7-2 with TRBJ2-7; 7 bases match TRBD2. Losses at the gene ends were 1 base for V and 4 bases for J; bases not matched to a gene: 10. CDR3 length equals 16 residues. Germline CDR1 SGHTA, CDR2 FQGNSA. The DNA for the CDR3 is TGTGCCAGCAGCTTAGATTCCGGGGGGTCCCCGTACGAGCAGTACTTC. Its translation is CASSLDSGGSPYEQYF.

V usage is TRBV7-3 and J usage is TRBJ1-6; D might be TRBD1 (6 bases). The V gene's germline CDR1 is SGHTA and CDR2 FQGTGA. This CDR3 spans 15 amino acids. Trimming cost V 4 bases and J 8 bases, with 15 bases left between them. DNA of the CDR3: TGTGCCAGCAGCTCACTGGGGACACAGGATTCACCCCTCCACTTT. This translates into CASSSLGTQDSPLHF.

J is TRBJ2-7 and V is TRBV7-2, with D perhaps TRBD2 (6 bases). The CDR3 consists of 15 residues. The ends were cut back, 6 bases at V and 0 bases at J, with 15 bases in the middle. From germline, CDR1 is SGHTA and CDR2 FQGNSA. CDR3 coding DNA: TGTGCCAGCAGTTGGTGGGGGGAGAGCTCCTACGAGCAGTACTTC. Its translation is CASSWWGESSYEQYF.